Listed here are 29 T cell receptor beta chains from one sample, sequenced in a study of T cells in Graves' hyperthyroidism and ophthalmopathy. Amplified TCR beta CDR3 regions came from RNA transcripts. With the HTBI primer set, the TCR CDR3 went through a first round of RT-PCR. MiXCR was run by TCRdb on the multiplex PCR reads, yielding one entry per CDR3 protein. The sample carries about 760,000 distinct CDR3 sequences, under 45% recorded once. The sample comprised blood. These TCRs come from a middle-aged woman with Graves' hyperthyroidism.

This clonotype was recorded at least ten times. This sequence joins TRBV2 and TRBJ2-2; 7 bases agree with TRBD1. V lost 1 base, J lost 5 bases, and 4 bases stayed unmatched. Germline V gene data show CDR1 as SNHLY and CDR2 as FYNNEI. The CDR3 has 15 amino acids. The CDR3 here is CASSEDRGGTGELFF. The CDR3 coding sequence is TGTGCCAGCAGTGAAGACAGGGGTGGGACCGGGGAGCTGTTTTTT.

To note about this clonotype: The CDR3 does not end in the conserved phenylalanine or tryptophan, so this is likely a read error. The gene calls are TRBV7-2 and TRBJ1-2; unclear D gene. Looked up from germline, CDR1 is SGHTA and CDR2 is FQGNSA. This CDR3 is built from 13 residues. With 6 bases removed from V and 5 bases from J, the gap between germline ends came to 13 bases. The CDR3 nucleotides are TGTGCCAGCAGTCCCGGGCCCGAATATGGCTACACCCTC. Translation gives CASSPGPEYGYTL.

CDR3 coding DNA: TGTGCCAGCAGTTTAGGGCCGGCGGGGAACACTGAAGCTTTCTTT. Its protein is CASSLGPAGNTEAFF. The chain is built from TRBV28 and TRBJ1-1, with unresolved D. Germline V lookup: CDR1 MDHEN, CDR2 SYDVKM. V dropped 2 bases and J dropped 1 base, with 11 bases sitting between them. This CDR3 comprises 15 residues.

This clonotype was seen ten or more times. The chain combines TRBV5-4 with TRBJ1-2, with no clear D. Looked up from germline, CDR1 is SGHNT and CDR2 is YYREEE (reference sequence). The CDR3 has 13 residues. Trimming removed 3 bases from V and 8 bases from J, with 14 bases in between. CDR3 sequence: CASSSGDQYGYTF. The CDR3 DNA reads as TGTGCCAGCAGCTCGGGAGATCAATACGGCTACACCTTC.

This clonotype was seen a few times. J is TRBJ1-2 and V is TRBV6-5; TRBD1 is a possible D gene (6 bases). Germline CDR1 MNHEY, CDR2 SVGAGI. The CDR3 extends over 17 amino acids. V was cut by 2 bases and J by 2 bases, with 18 bases left in between. CDR3 in DNA: TGTGCCAGCAGTTACGCGGGTTCAAAGGGGGAGAACTATGGCTACACCTTC. As protein: CASSYAGSKGENYGYTF.

This clonotype appeared many times. V is TRBV2 and J is TRBJ2-2; 7 nucleotides line up with TRBD2. Germline V CDR1 and CDR2: SNHLY, FYNNEI. The CDR3 consists of 15 residues. The V gene end was trimmed by 8 bases and the J gene end by 0 bases; junction bases not matched to a gene: 6. For the CDR3, the DNA is TGTGCCAGCGAAGTTCTAGCGGCGAACACCGGGGAGCTGTTTTTT. This encodes CASEVLAANTGELFF.

The V call is TRBV5-6, the J call TRBJ1-2; unclear D gene. V was clipped by 0 bases and J by 6 bases, with 9 bases between them. The CDR3 is made up of 13 amino acids. Germline CDR1 reads SGHDT; CDR2 reads YYEEEE. The CDR3 coding sequence is TGTGCCAGCAGCTTGGCCAGCGTAGATGGCTACACCTTC. Translating it yields CASSLASVDGYTF.

Written as DNA, the CDR3 is TGTGCCAGCAGTTACCTAGGTCTACAGGGAGGACCTCCTAACTATGGCTACACCTTC. Its protein product is CASSYLGLQGGPPNYGYTF. This sequence joins TRBV6-5 and TRBJ1-2, with TRBD1 as a possible D gene (6 bases). With 2 bases removed from V and 0 bases from J, the gap between germline ends came to 22 bases. This CDR3 comprises 19 residues. Germline V gene lookup returns CDR1 MNHEY and CDR2 SVGAGI.

The chain couples TRBV12-3 or TRBV12-4 to TRBJ2-5; 9 bases align to TRBD1. Trimming at V came to 5 bases and at J to 5 bases, leaving 9 bases not matched to a gene. The CDR3 loop spans 15 amino acids. Written as DNA, the CDR3 is TGTGCCAGCAGTCCTCTACAGGGGGCGGAGGAGACCCAGTACTTC. Translating it yields CASSPLQGAEETQYF.

The rearrangement joins TRBV12-3 or TRBV12-4 to TRBJ1-2; D unclear. Trimming pared 2 bases from V and 6 bases from J, leaving 10 bases between. CDR3 length equals 13 residues. The DNA of the CDR3 is TGTGCCAGCAGTTTACAGCCCGGGGATGGCTACACCTTC. Its translation: CASSLQPGDGYTF.

This clonotype was detected a few times. This sequence joins TRBV28 and TRBJ1-6; tentative D call: TRBD1 (5 bases). This CDR3 contains 14 residues. Germline assignment: CDR1 MDHEN and CDR2 SYDVKM. V shed 2 bases and J shed 10 bases, with 12 bases lying between them. Here the CDR3 reads CASSLTRVRSPLHF. Here the CDR3 DNA reads TGTGCCAGCAGTTTAACCAGGGTCCGGTCACCCCTCCACTTT.

There are many counts of this clonotype. The chain carries TRBV20-1 and TRBJ2-5, with TRBD1 identical over 9 bases. The CDR3 length is 15 residues. The J segment lost 5 bases and the V segment lost 0 bases, leaving 7 bases of the junction unmatched. From germline, CDR1 is DFQATT and CDR2 SNEGSKA (reference sequence). The CDR3 is CSARDQATGGETQYF. The CDR3 nucleotides are TGCAGTGCTAGAGATCAGGCCACAGGGGGCGAGACCCAGTACTTC.

The chain joins TRBV13 to TRBJ1-3; D gene unclear. CDR1 and CDR2 from the germline V gene are PRHDT and FYEKMQ (reference sequence). This CDR3 comprises 17 residues. V was cut by 5 bases and J by 4 bases, with 21 bases left in between. Here the CDR3 DNA reads TGTGCCAGCAGCCTACCCGAGTCTCGGGCCAACGGAAACACCATATATTTT. This sequence encodes CASSLPESRANGNTIYF.

This clonotype has a handful of counts. J is TRBJ2-7 and V is TRBV9; 8 bases are shared with TRBD2. With V trimmed by 2 bases and J by 2 bases, 9 bases remained unmatched. Germline loops: CDR1 SGDLS, CDR2 YYNGEE. The CDR3 contains 16 residues. This chain's CDR3 is CASSVASSGSPYEQYF. In DNA, the CDR3 is TGTGCCAGCAGCGTTGCCTCTAGCGGGTCACCCTACGAGCAGTACTTC. Together with reference TRBV9 and TRBJ2-7, the CDR3 gives the full variable domain: DSGVTQTPKHLITATGQRVTLRCSPRSGDLSVYWYQQSLDQGLQFLIQYYNGEERAKGNILERFSAQQFPDLHSELNLSSLELGDSALYFCASSVASSGSPYEQYFGPGTRLTVT.

This chain joins TRBV11-2 and TRBJ2-7; the D is unclear. With 5 bases removed from V and 6 bases from J, the gap between germline ends came to 8 bases. In germline, CDR1 is SGHAT, CDR2 FQNNGV. The CDR3 contains 11 residues. The CDR3 here is CASSLVIEQYF. CDR3 bases: TGTGCCAGCAGCCTAGTCATCGAGCAGTACTTC.

V gene TRBV7-9 combines with J gene TRBJ2-7, with 7 nucleotides matching TRBD1. The germline gives CDR1 SEHNR, CDR2 FQNEAQ (reference sequence). This CDR3 is built from 14 residues. The J segment lost 2 bases and the V segment lost 7 bases, leaving 8 bases of the junction unmatched. CDR3 region: CASTTGTATYEQYF. The CDR3 region has the DNA TGTGCCAGCACTACAGGGACAGCGACCTACGAGCAGTACTTC.

This clonotype occurred a few times. The CDR3 bases are TGTGCCAGCAGCCCCCAACCGGGACAGGGTAACGAGCAGTACTTC. It is translated as CASSPQPGQGNEQYF. The rearrangement links TRBV9 to TRBJ2-7; 9 bases align to TRBD1. V was clipped by 4 bases and J by 5 bases; unmatched bases: 10. Germline-derived CDR1 and CDR2 are SGDLS and YYNGEE. The CDR3 consists of 15 residues.

This rearrangement joins TRBV10-3 to TRBJ1-3; possibly TRBD1 for D (5 bases). V was cut by 10 bases and J by 4 bases, with 14 bases left in between. The germline CDR1 and CDR2 sequences are ENHRY and SYGVKD. The CDR3 sequence is 13 residues long. CDR3 loop: CATETGAGNTIYF. In nucleotides, the CDR3 is TGTGCCACAGAAACCGGGGCGGGAAACACCATATATTTT.

This clonotype was observed a handful of times. The chain has TRBV9 and TRBJ2-7; TRBD2 might be the D (6 bases). Trimming stripped 4 bases from V and 7 bases from J, with 18 bases between. The CDR3 has 14 residues. Germline V CDR1 and CDR2: SGDLS, YYNGEE. CDR3 region: CASSPLMGGREQYF. The CDR3 DNA is TGTGCCAGCAGCCCACTTATGGGAGGTCGGGAGCAGTACTTC.

The CDR3 nucleotides read TGTGCCAGTAGTATGGGCACTAACTCTGGAAACACCATATATTTT. Translation gives CASSMGTNSGNTIYF. The rearrangement uses TRBV19 and TRBJ1-3; unclear D gene. The CDR3 loop spans 15 amino acids. Trimming left V 3 bases short and J 0 bases short, with 9 bases between. CDR1 LNHDA and CDR2 SQIVND come from the germline V gene (reference sequence).

The V and J genes are TRBV20-1 and TRBJ2-6; D not certain. Trimming shortened V by 6 bases and J by 1 base, and 7 bases separated the two germline ends. The CDR3 has 13 amino acids. CDR1 is DFQATT, CDR2 SNEGSKA, per germline (reference sequence). CDR3 protein: CSATPSGANVLTF. The CDR3, as DNA: TGCAGTGCGACGCCGTCTGGGGCCAACGTCCTGACTTTC.

This clonotype was seen a handful of times. J is TRBJ1-5 and V is TRBV4-3, with a possible D match to TRBD1 (6 bases). V was trimmed by 1 base and J by 4 bases, leaving 11 bases between them. Germline V gene data show CDR1 as LGHNA and CDR2 as YSLEER. CDR3 length: 15 residues. The CDR3 nucleotides read TGCGCCAGCAGCCAAGTATATGACAGGAATCAGCCCCAGCATTTT. Residues: CASSQVYDRNQPQHF.

This clonotype has ten or more counts. This chain uses TRBV9 with TRBJ1-2; D unresolved. This CDR3 has 13 amino acids. Germline V lookup: CDR1 SGDLS, CDR2 YYNGEE. Trimming took off 0 bases at V and 0 bases at J, with 3 bases between the two ends. The CDR3 sequence: CASSVAPNYGYTF. CDR3 in DNA: TGTGCCAGCAGCGTAGCTCCTAACTATGGCTACACCTTC.

The CDR3 nucleotides are TGCGCCAGCAGCCTGACAGACCCCACCGGGGAGCTGTTTTTT. It translates to CASSLTDPTGELFF. V usage is TRBV5-1 and J usage is TRBJ2-2; a possible D gene is TRBD1 (5 bases). Deletions cut 4 bases from V and 4 bases from J, with 11 bases between. CDR3 length: 14 amino acids. Germline CDR1 and CDR2: SGHRS and YFSETQ.

There are many counts of this clonotype. The rearrangement links TRBV29-1 to TRBJ1-1; D not resolved. The CDR3 is made up of 11 amino acids. The germline V and J ends were trimmed by 5 bases and 8 bases, with 12 bases remaining between them. The germline CDR1 and CDR2 sequences are SQVTM and ANQGSEA. CDR3 in amino acids: CSVPKGREAFF. For the CDR3, the DNA is TGCAGCGTTCCTAAAGGCAGAGAAGCTTTCTTT.

This clonotype came up once. This rearrangement joins TRBV7-2 to TRBJ1-5; maybe TRBD1 (6 bases). This CDR3 is built from 15 residues. Trimming removed 5 bases at V and 0 bases at J, with 11 bases between. CDR1 and CDR2 from the germline V gene are SGHTA and FQGNSA. The CDR3: CASSRKGGSNQPQHF. CDR3 sequence (DNA): TGTGCCAGCAGCCGAAAAGGGGGTAGCAATCAGCCCCAGCATTTT.

This clonotype was seen many times. The chain joins TRBV10-3 to TRBJ1-4; 9 bases agree with TRBD1. V shed 4 bases and J 8 bases; nucleotides not matched to a gene: 8. This CDR3 contains 15 residues. Germline assignment: CDR1 ENHRY and CDR2 SYGVKD. The CDR3, as DNA: TGTGCCATCAGTGCCCGGACAGGGGACGGCGAAAAACTGTTTTTT. This codes for CAISARTGDGEKLFF.

This sequence joins TRBV7-2 and TRBJ2-2; D tentatively fits TRBD1 or TRBD2 (5 bases each). The ends were cut back, 4 bases at V and 7 bases at J, with 13 bases in the middle. Germline lookup yields CDR1 SGHTA and CDR2 FQGNSA. The CDR3 has 14 amino acids. CDR3 in DNA: TGTGCCAGCAGCTCCGGGACCGCCGGCGGGGAGCTGTTTTTT. The encoded protein is CASSSGTAGGELFF.

The V gene is TRBV12-5, the J gene TRBJ1-6; 8 bases align to TRBD1. CDR3 length: 14 amino acids. Germline V gene data show CDR1 as LGHNT and CDR2 as FRNRAP. V gave up 6 bases and J gave up 7 bases; unmatched junction bases: 5. As DNA, the CDR3 is TGTGCTAGTGGCCTCGGACAGGGCAATTCACCCCTCCACTTT. Translating it yields CASGLGQGNSPLHF.